This entry lists 23 T cell receptor beta chains sequenced from one sample in a study of T-cell reconstitution after alpha-beta-depleted transplantation in children. Unique molecular identifiers were incorporated into the prepared TCRbeta library. TCRdb reprocessed the PCR reads via MiXCR and lists one record per CDR3 protein. The repertoire includes fewer than 550,000 distinct CDR3 sequences, 9.5% to 12% of them detected once, and 14% sits in the top ten. The source material was PBMCs, mostly from graft donor cells, sampled 180 days after TCRalphabeta/CD19-depleted stem cell transplant. The source of these receptors is a female patient aged 2 to 10 who had a stem cell transplant for aplastic anemia, so the T cells may come from the graft donor.

This chain uses TRBV9 with TRBJ2-7; 9 nucleotides agree with TRBD1. Germline CDR1 reads SGDLS; CDR2 reads YYNGEE. This CDR3 has 15 residues. The trim removed 5 bases at V and 3 bases at J, leaving 9 bases unmatched. The DNA of the CDR3 is TGTGCCAGCAGTCCTGAGGGGGACAGGGACTACGAGCAGTACTTC. Translating gives CASSPEGDRDYEQYF.

This clonotype was counted between two and nine times. At one boundary the junction diverges from the germline segment, which might be a read error. The chain is built from TRBV28 and TRBJ2-7; D ambiguous. The germline gives CDR1 MDHEN, CDR2 SYDVKM. The CDR3 runs to 13 residues. In DNA form, the CDR3 reads TGTGCCAGCCGGGTTATGGGGTCCTACGAGCAGTATTTC. Amino acids: CASRVMGSYEQYF. The complete variable domain, with remaining parts taken from reference TRBV28 and TRBJ2-7, reads DVKVTQSSRYLVKRTGEKVFLECVQDMDHENMFWYRQDPGLGLRLIYFSYDVKMKEKGDIPEGYSVSREKKERFSLILESASTNQTSMYLCASRVMGSYEQYFGPGTRLTVT.

This clonotype came up a few times. V is TRBV4-1 and J is TRBJ2-5; 7 bases are a match to TRBD2. The CDR3 covers 16 residues. Germline CDR1 reads MGHRA; CDR2 reads YSYEKL. Unmatched junction bases numbered 8, after V lost 3 bases and J lost 1 base. The CDR3 here is CASSHPIGGIQETQYF. The CDR3 DNA is TGCGCCAGCAGCCATCCCATCGGGGGGATCCAAGAGACCCAGTACTTC.

This clonotype was seen many times. CDR3 DNA sequence: TGCAGTGCTAGCCGCCCGCTCGACTCCTACGAGCAGTACTTC. This sequence encodes CSASRPLDSYEQYF. The V and J genes are TRBV20-1 and TRBJ2-7; no firm D call. The V and J ends lost 3 bases and 0 bases respectively, with 12 bases between them. CDR3 length: 14 amino acids. CDR1 is DFQATT and CDR2 is SNEGSKA in the germline V gene (reference sequence).

The sample holds a few counts of this clonotype. The V gene is TRBV7-9, the J gene TRBJ2-1; 12 bases are shared with TRBD2. This CDR3 is built from 15 residues. V gave up 5 bases and J gave up 7 bases; unmatched junction bases: 6. Per germline, CDR1 SEHNR and CDR2 FQNEAQ (reference sequence). CDR3 region: CASSPRLAGENEQFF. The CDR3 DNA is TGTGCCAGCAGCCCGCGACTAGCGGGAGAAAATGAGCAGTTCTTC.

The chain combines TRBV29-1 with TRBJ1-5, with D unresolved. The germline CDR1 and CDR2 sequences are SQVTM and ANQGSEA. CDR3 size: 15 residues. Trimming shortened V by 3 bases and J by 0 bases, and 12 bases separated the two germline ends. CDR3 DNA sequence: TGCAGCGTTGATCTGTCCCCCTATAGCAATCAGCCCCAGCATTTT. This translates into CSVDLSPYSNQPQHF.

This clonotype appeared a few times. The rearrangement links TRBV6-5 to TRBJ2-7; D unresolved. V was trimmed by 8 bases and J by 3 bases, leaving 8 bases between them. Germline V CDR1 and CDR2: MNHEY, SVGAGI. The CDR3 covers 11 residues. CDR3 region: CASGRFYEQYF. In DNA, the CDR3 is TGTGCCAGCGGTCGCTTCTACGAGCAGTACTTC.

This clonotype was counted a few times. This chain connects TRBV7-2 to TRBJ1-1; D gene unclear. Deletions cut 4 bases from V and 4 bases from J, with 13 bases between. CDR3 length: 14 amino acids. Germline V gene data show CDR1 as SGHTA and CDR2 as FQGNSA. CDR3 nucleotides: TGTGCCAGCAGCTCAATGAGATTGGGCACTGAAGCTTTCTTT. Protein: CASSSMRLGTEAFF.

This clonotype was seen more than once but under ten times. CDR3: CASSRSRTSGSYEQYF. The CDR3 DNA reads as TGTGCCAGCAGCCGCTCTCGGACTAGCGGTTCCTACGAGCAGTACTTC. The chain combines TRBV4-2 with TRBJ2-7; 10 bases align to TRBD2. Trimming at V came to 4 bases and at J to 1 base, leaving 7 bases not matched to a gene. This CDR3 spans 16 amino acids. CDR1 is LGHNA and CDR2 is YNFKEQ in the germline V gene.

The chain links TRBV7-9 to TRBJ2-3, with TRBD2 identical over 8 bases. The CDR3 extends over 15 amino acids. The germline V gene encodes CDR1 SEHNR and CDR2 FQNEAQ (reference sequence). The V gene end was trimmed by 3 bases and the J gene end by 1 base; junction bases not matched to a gene: 3. Here the CDR3 reads CASSFTSGRTDTQYF. The CDR3 bases are TGTGCCAGCAGCTTTACTAGCGGCCGCACAGATACGCAGTATTTT.

This clonotype was counted between two and nine times. This rearrangement joins TRBV11-2 to TRBJ2-6; TRBD1 is a possible D gene (5 bases). The CDR3 extends over 18 amino acids. Germline lookup yields CDR1 SGHAT and CDR2 FQNNGV. Trimming shortened V by 0 bases and J by 0 bases, and 12 bases separated the two germline ends. The chain's CDR3 is CASSLDNRPFSGANVLTF. The CDR3 DNA follows: TGTGCCAGCAGCTTAGACAACAGGCCCTTCTCTGGGGCCAACGTCCTGACTTTC. The full variable domain, with the rest looked up from reference TRBV11-2 and TRBJ2-6, is EAGVAQSPRYKIIEKRQSVAFWCNPISGHATLYWYQQILGQGPKLLIQFQNNGVVDDSQLPKDRFSAERLKGVDSTLKIQPAKLEDSAVYLCASSLDNRPFSGANVLTFGAGSRLTVL.

This clonotype has only a few counts. The gene calls are TRBV28 and TRBJ2-7, with D tentatively TRBD2 (5 bases). V was trimmed by 2 bases and J by 5 bases, leaving 13 bases between them. The V gene's germline CDR1 is MDHEN and CDR2 SYDVKM. The CDR3 spans 14 residues. CDR3 coding DNA: TGTGCCAGCAGTTTACGGGATTCTCGGAACGAGCAGTACTTC. Its translation: CASSLRDSRNEQYF. Full variable domain (rest looked up from reference TRBV28 and TRBJ2-7): DVKVTQSSRYLVKRTGEKVFLECVQDMDHENMFWYRQDPGLGLRLIYFSYDVKMKEKGDIPEGYSVSREKKERFSLILESASTNQTSMYLCASSLRDSRNEQYFGPGTRLTVT.

The chain uses TRBV18 and TRBJ2-2, with 13 bases aligning to TRBD2. The junction had 15 bases not matched to a gene; V was cut back by 9 bases and J by 5 bases. This CDR3 has 18 residues. The V gene's germline CDR1 is KGHSH and CDR2 LQKENI. CDR3 in amino acids: CASSRTSGSLWVTGELFF. In nucleotides, the CDR3 is TGTGCCAGTTCGAGGACTAGCGGGAGCCTTTGGGTTACCGGGGAGCTGTTTTTT.

On this clonotype itself: Possible read error: a much larger clone is one base away. This chain connects TRBV12-3 or TRBV12-4 to TRBJ1-1; 7 bases map to TRBD1. This CDR3 contains 13 residues. The CDR3 DNA is TGTCCCAGCAGGTGGACAGGCGGGCCTGAAGCTTTCTTT. Its translation: CPSRWTGGPEAFF.

In DNA, the CDR3 is TGTGCCAGCAGAGGCGCGGGGGCCGGGGAGCTGTTTTTT. Its translation is CASRGAGAGELFF. The genes are TRBV14 and TRBJ2-2; 7 bases agree with TRBD2. Germline trimming cut 6 bases from V and 6 bases from J; bases unmatched to any gene: 4. The V gene's germline CDR1 is SGHDN and CDR2 FVKESK. This CDR3 has 13 amino acids. The full variable domain, with the rest looked up from reference TRBV14 and TRBJ2-2, is EAGVTQFPSHSVIEKGQTVTLRCDPISGHDNLYWYRRVMGKEIKFLLHFVKESKQDESGMPNNRFLAERTGGTYSTLKVQPAELEDSGVYFCASRGAGAGELFFGEGSRLTVL.

The chain links TRBV6-5 to TRBJ2-1, with TRBD2 matching 13 bases. The CDR3 consists of 17 residues. V was pared by 0 bases and J by 5 bases, with 4 bases of the junction left unmatched. Per the germline V gene, CDR1 is MNHEY and CDR2 is SVGAGI. Here the CDR3 reads CASSYSILAGGDNEQFF. In DNA, the CDR3 is TGTGCCAGCAGTTACTCGATACTAGCGGGAGGGGACAATGAGCAGTTCTTC.

J is TRBJ2-2 and V is TRBV4-3; D may match TRBD1 or TRBD2 (5 bases each). The V and J ends lost 0 bases and 4 bases respectively, with 12 bases between them. CDR3 length: 16 residues. CDR1 is LGHNA, CDR2 YSLEER, per germline. CDR3 protein: CASSQDSAGPTGELFF. The DNA for the CDR3 is TGCGCCAGCAGCCAAGATAGCGCAGGGCCCACCGGGGAGCTGTTTTTT.

The CDR3 is CASSSGLERNTGELFF. DNA of the CDR3: TGTGCCAGCAGCTCGGGACTGGAACGGAACACCGGGGAGCTGTTTTTT. The V call is TRBV7-3, the J call TRBJ2-2; TRBD2 is a possible D gene (6 bases). The V end was cut by 4 bases, the J end by 1 base, with 13 bases between. The CDR3 has 16 amino acids. Looked up from germline, CDR1 is SGHTA and CDR2 is FQGTGA.

The chain couples TRBV27 to TRBJ2-5; possible D gene TRBD1, 6 bases. CDR1 and CDR2 (germline): MNHEY, SMNVEV (reference sequence). Trimming removed 6 bases at V and 1 base at J, with 9 bases between. The CDR3 is 13 residues long. CDR3 bases: TGTGCCAGCAGACAGGGATCCCAAGAGACCCAGTACTTC. It yields the protein CASRQGSQETQYF.

The genes are TRBV5-1 and TRBJ1-2; D unresolved. V lost 4 bases to trimming and J lost 4 bases, with 17 bases between them. The V gene's germline CDR1 is SGHRS and CDR2 YFSETQ. This CDR3 has 15 residues. CDR3 amino acids: CASSERTAQIYGYTF. The CDR3 bases are TGCGCCAGCAGCGAGCGGACGGCTCAAATCTATGGCTACACCTTC.

As DNA, the CDR3 is TGCAGTCGCCGGGACACCGCTTTCGGTGAGCAGTTCTTC. Translated, it gives CSRRDTAFGEQFF. V and J are TRBV29-1 and TRBJ2-1; a weak D match, TRBD1 (6 bases). From germline, CDR1 is SQVTM and CDR2 ANQGSEA. This CDR3 contains 13 residues.

V is TRBV6-2 or TRBV6-3 and J is TRBJ2-7; 12 bases agree with TRBD1. The CDR3 length is 17 residues. The V segment lost 7 bases and the J segment 4 bases; nucleotides outside the gene matches: 14. Germline loops: CDR1 MNHEY, CDR2 SVGEGT. In DNA form, the CDR3 reads TGTGCCAGCAAACAAGCCCGGGACAGGGGGCCTTTATACGAGCAGTACGTC. Its protein is CASKQARDRGPLYEQYV.

In this sample, this clonotype turned up many times. DNA of the CDR3: TGTGCCAGCAGTTGGGACAGGGATGGCTACACCTTC. Protein product: CASSWDRDGYTF. V gene TRBV28 combines with J gene TRBJ1-2; 9 bases agree with TRBD1. With V trimmed by 4 bases and J by 6 bases, 0 bases remained unmatched. The CDR3 loop spans 12 amino acids. CDR1 MDHEN and CDR2 SYDVKM come from the germline V gene.